This T cell receptor beta chain was obtained from a study of identical twins. Everyone who donated was a healthy Caucasian. TCRdb recomputed calls from the 5' RACE reads with MiXCR, one row per CDR3 protein. Here the sample spans 100,000 or so distinct CDR3 sequences, 4.5% to 6.5% being singletons. Ten or more counts support this clonotype. The target antigen is unknown. Germline CDR1 reads LNHDA; CDR2 reads SQIVND (reference sequence). This CDR3 spans 16 amino acids. The V end was cut by 6 bases, the J end by 5 bases, with 19 bases between. Study-level findings and limits: Invariant T cells like MAIT and iNKT could partly confound the zero-insertion analyses. For out-of-frame alpha sequences shared by twins, low generation probability was in excess.

V and J are TRBV19 and TRBJ2-2; the D gene is possibly TRBD2 (6 bases). Sequenced material: memory T cells sorted from blood. The sequence derives from a woman in her fifties or sixties in good health. The CDR3 reads CASRSAGWGETGELFF. The CDR3 nucleotides read TGTGCCAGTAGGTCAGCAGGTTGGGGGGAGACCGGGGAGCTGTTTTTT.